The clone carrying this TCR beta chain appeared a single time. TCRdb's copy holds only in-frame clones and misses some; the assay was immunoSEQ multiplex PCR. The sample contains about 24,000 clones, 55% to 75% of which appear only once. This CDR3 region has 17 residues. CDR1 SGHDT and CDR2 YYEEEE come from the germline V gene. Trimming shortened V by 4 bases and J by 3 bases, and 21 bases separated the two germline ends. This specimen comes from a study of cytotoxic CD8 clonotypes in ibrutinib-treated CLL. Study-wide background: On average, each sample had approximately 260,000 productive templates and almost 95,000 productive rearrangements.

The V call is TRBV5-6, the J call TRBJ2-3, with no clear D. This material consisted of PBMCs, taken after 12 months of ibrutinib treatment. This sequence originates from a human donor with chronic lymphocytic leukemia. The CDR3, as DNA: TGTGCCAGCAGCCGATCCCCGAGAGACCTAACGACAGATACGCAGTATTTT. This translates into CASSRSPRDLTTDTQYF.